This TCR beta chain is drawn from a study of cytomegalovirus exposure and HLA in healthy donors. The study, taken as a whole, reports: In a later analysis, TCR beta V- and J-gene trimming showed a link to a missense DCLRE1C variant. The study found most TCR sequences rare, yet found some public TCRs in many donors.

Trimming took off 4 bases at V and 5 bases at J, with 11 bases between the two ends. Germline V gene lookup returns CDR1 GTSNPN and CDR2 SVGIG (reference sequence). This CDR3 has 12 amino acids. A multiplex PCR was run with 60 Vbeta primers and 13 Jbeta primers. Profiled with immunoSEQ multiplex PCR; TCRdb holds only in-frame clones, not every one. The sample contains about 100,000 clones, about 81% of which appear only once. Note on this clone: Its antigen is as yet unknown.

Sequencing was carried out using PBMCs. The chain employs TRBV30 and TRBJ1-2, with D perhaps matching TRBD1 (6 bases). This clonotype was obtained from a man aged 25-45 years in good health and CMV-seropositive. CDR3 bases: TGTGCCTGGACAGGGGAAGGGTATGGCTACACCTTC. This codes for CAWTGEGYGYTF. Together with reference TRBV30 and TRBJ1-2, the CDR3 gives the full variable domain: SQTIHQWPATLVQPVGSPLSLECTVEGTSNPNLYWYRQAAGRGLQLLFYSVGIGQISSEVPQNLSASRPQDRQFILSSKKLLLSDSGFYLCAWTGEGYGYTFGSGTRLTVV.